Listed below are T cell receptor beta chains from one sample, sequenced in a study of STAT5B mutations in CD4+ large granular lymphocyte leukemia. TCRdb keeps only in-frame clones here, not all; method: immunoSEQ multiplex PCR. This sample has 7,500 to 10,000 clones; about 86% occur once, and the top ten carry roughly 70%. The sample consisted of PBMCs. These receptor sequences come from a man aged 60 to 69 with CD4+ T-cell large granular lymphocyte leukemia. The CDR3 runs from the conserved cysteine through the conserved F or W. D genes are given only for firm matches. Size values are once, few and many counts, or a class for expanded clones, and some rows have none.

d_call clone_size j_call v_call cdr3_nt cdr3_aa
. . TRBJ2-1 TRBV7-8 TGTGCCAGCAGCTTAGTTAACAATGAGCAGTTCTTC CASSLVNNEQFF
. few TRBJ1-1 TRBV7-3 TGTGCCAGCAGCTTAACAGGGTTGGGGAGTGAAGCTTTCTTT CASSLTGLGSEAFF
TRBD2 . TRBJ2-1 TRBV27 TGTGCCAGCAGTACCTGGACTAGCGGGAGGGCCCAACAGTTCTTC CASSTWTSGRAQQFF
. . TRBJ2-7 TRBV2 TGTGCCAGCAGTTACTCAGGGGTCGAGCAGTACTTC CASSYSGVEQYF
. once TRBJ2-4 TRBV6-5 TGTGCCAGCAGGGACCTGCGTGACATTCAGTACTTC CASRDLRDIQYF
. . TRBJ1-1 TRBV21-1 TGTGCCAGCAGCAAAGATCTGGGTGGCACTGAAGCTTTCTTT CASSKDLGGTEAFF
. . TRBJ2-7 TRBV27 TGTGCCAGCAGTTTTGGGATGTCCTACGAGCAGTACTTC CASSFGMSYEQYF
. . TRBJ1-5 TRBV7-9 TGTGCCAGCAGCCCTCGGGAGGGGAGCAATCAGCCCCAGCATTTT CASSPREGSNQPQHF
TRBD1 . TRBJ2-7 TRBV6-1 TGTGCCAGCAGTGAGACAGGGGCTATGGAGCAGTACTTC CASSETGAMEQYF
TRBD1 . TRBJ1-2 TRBV9 TGTGCCAGCAGCGCCACAGGGGGCCCTAACTATGGCTACACCTTC CASSATGGPNYGYTF
. . TRBJ2-1 TRBV15 TGTGCCACCAGGAGAGGATACAATGAGCAGTTCTTC CATRRGYNEQFF
TRBD1 . TRBJ2-7 TRBV7-2 TGTGCCAGCAGCTTATACGGGGACAGAACCTTCTTC CASSLYGDRTFF
. . TRBJ1-2 TRBV4-3 TGCGCCAGCAGCCAAGATAAGAGACGTGGCAGGGGAGACTATGGCTACACCTTC CASSQDKRRGRGDYGYTF